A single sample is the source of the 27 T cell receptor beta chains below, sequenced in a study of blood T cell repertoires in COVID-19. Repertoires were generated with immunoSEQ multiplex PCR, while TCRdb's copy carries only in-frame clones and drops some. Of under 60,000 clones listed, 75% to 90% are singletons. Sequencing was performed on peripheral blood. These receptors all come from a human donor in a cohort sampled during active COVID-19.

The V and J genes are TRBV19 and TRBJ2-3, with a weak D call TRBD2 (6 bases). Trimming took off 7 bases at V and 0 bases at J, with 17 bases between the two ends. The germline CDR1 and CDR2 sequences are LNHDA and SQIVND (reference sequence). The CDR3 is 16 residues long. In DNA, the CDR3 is TGTGCCAGTAAACGAGCGGGCACCACTAGCACAGATACGCAGTATTTT. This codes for CASKRAGTTSTDTQYF.

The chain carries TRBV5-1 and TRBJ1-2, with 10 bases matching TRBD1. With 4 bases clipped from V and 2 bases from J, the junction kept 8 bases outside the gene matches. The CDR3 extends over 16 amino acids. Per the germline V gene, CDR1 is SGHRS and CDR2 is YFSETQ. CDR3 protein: CASSVTGTGENYGYTF. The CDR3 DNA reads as TGCGCCAGCAGCGTCACCGGGACAGGGGAGAACTATGGCTACACCTTC.

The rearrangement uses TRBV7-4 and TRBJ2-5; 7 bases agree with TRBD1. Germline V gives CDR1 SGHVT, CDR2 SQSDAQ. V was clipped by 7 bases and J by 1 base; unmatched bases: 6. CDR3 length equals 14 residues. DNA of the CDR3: TGTGCCAGCATCCTGGGGACAGCCCAAGAGACCCAGTACTTC. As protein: CASILGTAQETQYF.

CDR3 region: CAISESPGEGKTQYF. CDR3 nucleotides: TGTGCCATCAGTGAATCCCCAGGGGAGGGGAAGACCCAGTACTTC. V gene TRBV10-3 combines with J gene TRBJ2-5; maybe TRBD2 (7 bases). Germline CDR1 is ENHRY and CDR2 is SYGVKD. This CDR3 comprises 15 residues. Trimming took 3 bases from V and 6 from J, leaving 17 bases between them.

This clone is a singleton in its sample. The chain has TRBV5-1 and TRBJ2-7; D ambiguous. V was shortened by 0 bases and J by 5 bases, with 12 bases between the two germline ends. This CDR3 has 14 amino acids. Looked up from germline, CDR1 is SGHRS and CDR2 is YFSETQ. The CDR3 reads CASSLGQDGDEQYF. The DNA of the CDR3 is TGCGCCAGCAGCTTGGGGCAGGATGGCGACGAGCAGTACTTC.

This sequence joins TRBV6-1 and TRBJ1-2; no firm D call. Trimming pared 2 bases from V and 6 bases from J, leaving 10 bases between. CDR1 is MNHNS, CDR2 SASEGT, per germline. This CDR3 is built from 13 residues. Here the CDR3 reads CASSEPQSNGYTF. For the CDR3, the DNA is TGTGCCAGCAGTGAACCACAGAGCAATGGCTACACCTTC.

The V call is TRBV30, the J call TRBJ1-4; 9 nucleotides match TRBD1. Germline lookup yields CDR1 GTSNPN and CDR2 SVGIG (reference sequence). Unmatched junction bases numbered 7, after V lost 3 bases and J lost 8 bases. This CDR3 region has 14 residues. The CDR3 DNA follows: TGTGCCTGGAGGCTGACAGGGGGTTTGGAAAAACTGTTTTTT. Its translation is CAWRLTGGLEKLFF.

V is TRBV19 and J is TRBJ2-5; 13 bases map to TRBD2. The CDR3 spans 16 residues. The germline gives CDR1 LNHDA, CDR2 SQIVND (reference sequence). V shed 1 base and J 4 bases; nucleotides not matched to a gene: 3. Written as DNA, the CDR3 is TGTGCCAGTAGTATAGGAGGACTAGCGGGGGTAGAGACCCAGTACTTC. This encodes CASSIGGLAGVETQYF.

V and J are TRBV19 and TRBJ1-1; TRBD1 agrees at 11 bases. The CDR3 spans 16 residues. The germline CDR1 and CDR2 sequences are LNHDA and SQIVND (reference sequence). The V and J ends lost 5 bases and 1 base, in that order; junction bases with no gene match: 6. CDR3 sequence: CASSGWTGGANTEAFF. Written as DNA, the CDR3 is TGTGCCAGTAGTGGATGGACAGGGGGCGCGAACACTGAAGCTTTCTTT. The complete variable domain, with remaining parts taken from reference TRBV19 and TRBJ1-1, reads DGGITQSPKYLFRKEGQNVTLSCEQNLNHDAMYWYRQDPGQGLRLIYYSQIVNDFQKGDIAEGYSVSREKKESFPLTVTSAQKNPTAFYLCASSGWTGGANTEAFFGQGTRLTVV.

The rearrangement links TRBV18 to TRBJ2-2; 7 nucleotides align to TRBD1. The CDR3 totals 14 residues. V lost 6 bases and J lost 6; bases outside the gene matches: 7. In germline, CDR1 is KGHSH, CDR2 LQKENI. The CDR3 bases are TGTGCCAGCTCGCCCTGGACAGGCTCCGGGGAGCTGTTTTTT. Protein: CASSPWTGSGELFF.

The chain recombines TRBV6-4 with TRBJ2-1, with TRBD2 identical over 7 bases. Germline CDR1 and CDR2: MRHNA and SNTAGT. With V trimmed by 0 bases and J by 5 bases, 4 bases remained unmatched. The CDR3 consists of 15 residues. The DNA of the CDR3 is TGTGCCAGCAGTGACTCAGGCGGGGGACACAATGAGCAGTTCTTC. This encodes CASSDSGGGHNEQFF.

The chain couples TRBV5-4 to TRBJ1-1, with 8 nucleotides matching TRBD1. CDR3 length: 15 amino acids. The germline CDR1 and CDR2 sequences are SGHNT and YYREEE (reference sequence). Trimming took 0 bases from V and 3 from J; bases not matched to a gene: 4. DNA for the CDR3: TGTGCCAGCAGCTTGGGACAGGGGACGTACACTGAAGCTTTCTTT. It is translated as CASSLGQGTYTEAFF.

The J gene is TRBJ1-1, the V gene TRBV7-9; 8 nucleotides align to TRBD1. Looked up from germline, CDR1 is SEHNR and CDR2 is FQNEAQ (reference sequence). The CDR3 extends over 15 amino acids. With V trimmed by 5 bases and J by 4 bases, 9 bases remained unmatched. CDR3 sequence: CASSPRTGPGTEAFF. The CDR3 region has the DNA TGTGCCAGCAGCCCGCGGACAGGGCCGGGCACTGAAGCTTTCTTT.

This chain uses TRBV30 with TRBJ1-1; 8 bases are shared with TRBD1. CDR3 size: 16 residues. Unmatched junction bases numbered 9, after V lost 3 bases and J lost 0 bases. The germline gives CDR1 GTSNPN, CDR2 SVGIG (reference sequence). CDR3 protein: CAWSGVTGAMNTEAFF. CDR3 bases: TGTGCCTGGAGCGGTGTGACAGGGGCAATGAACACTGAAGCTTTCTTT.

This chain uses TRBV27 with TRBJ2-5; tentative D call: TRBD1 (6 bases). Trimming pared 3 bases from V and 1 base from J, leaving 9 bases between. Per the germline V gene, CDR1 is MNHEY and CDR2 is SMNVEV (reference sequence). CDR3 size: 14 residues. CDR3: CASSFMTGQETQYF. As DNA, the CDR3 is TGTGCCAGCAGTTTTATGACAGGCCAAGAGACCCAGTACTTC.

CDR3 loop: CASSLAGGPDEQYF. DNA for the CDR3: TGTGCCAGCAGCTTAGCGGGAGGTCCGGACGAGCAGTACTTC. The chain has TRBV7-2 and TRBJ2-7, with TRBD2 as a possible D gene (6 bases). This CDR3 is 14 amino acids long. The germline gives CDR1 SGHTA, CDR2 FQGNSA. Trimming cost V 0 bases and J 5 bases, with 11 bases left between them.

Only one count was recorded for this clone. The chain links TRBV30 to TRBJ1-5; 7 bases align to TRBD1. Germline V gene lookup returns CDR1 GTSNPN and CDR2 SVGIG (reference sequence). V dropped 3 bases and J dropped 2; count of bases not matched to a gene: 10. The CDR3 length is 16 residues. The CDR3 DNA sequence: TGTGCCTGGAGGGAGAACAGGGGAGGAGGCAATCAGCCCCAGCATTTT. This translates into CAWRENRGGGNQPQHF. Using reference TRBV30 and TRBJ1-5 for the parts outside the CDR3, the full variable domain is SQTIHQWPATLVQPVGSPLSLECTVEGTSNPNLYWYRQAAGRGLQLLFYSVGIGQISSEVPQNLSASRPQDRQFILSSKKLLLSDSGFYLCAWRENRGGGNQPQHFGDGTRLSIL.

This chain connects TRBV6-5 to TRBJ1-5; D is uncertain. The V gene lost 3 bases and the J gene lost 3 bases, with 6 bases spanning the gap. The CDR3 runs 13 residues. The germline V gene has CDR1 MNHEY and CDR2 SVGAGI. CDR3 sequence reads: CASSYSHNQPQHF. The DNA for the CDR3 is TGTGCCAGCAGTTATAGTCACAATCAGCCCCAGCATTTT.

The CDR3 region has the DNA TGTGCCAGCAGCGTCGGACAGGGCGGGGAGACCCAGTACTTC. Translation: CASSVGQGGETQYF. The chain links TRBV9 to TRBJ2-5; TRBD1 matches 8 bases. With 2 bases clipped from V and 5 bases from J, the junction kept 5 bases outside the gene matches. CDR3 length equals 14 residues. In germline, CDR1 is SGDLS, CDR2 YYNGEE. Filled out from reference TRBV9 and TRBJ2-5, the complete variable domain reads DSGVTQTPKHLITATGQRVTLRCSPRSGDLSVYWYQQSLDQGLQFLIQYYNGEERAKGNILERFSAQQFPDLHSELNLSSLELGDSALYFCASSVGQGGETQYFGPGTRLLVL.

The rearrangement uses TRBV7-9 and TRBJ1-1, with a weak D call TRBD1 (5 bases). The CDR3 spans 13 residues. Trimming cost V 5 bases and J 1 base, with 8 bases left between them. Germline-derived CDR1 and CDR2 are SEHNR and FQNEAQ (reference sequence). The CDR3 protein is CASSPTGNTEAFF. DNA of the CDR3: TGTGCCAGCAGCCCAACAGGGAACACTGAAGCTTTCTTT. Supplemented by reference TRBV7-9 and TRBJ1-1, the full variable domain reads DTGVSQNPRHKITKRGQNVTFRCDPISEHNRLYWYRQTLGQGPEFLTYFQNEAQLEKSRLLSDRFSAERPKGSFSTLEIQRTEQGDSAMYLCASSPTGNTEAFFGQGTRLTVV.

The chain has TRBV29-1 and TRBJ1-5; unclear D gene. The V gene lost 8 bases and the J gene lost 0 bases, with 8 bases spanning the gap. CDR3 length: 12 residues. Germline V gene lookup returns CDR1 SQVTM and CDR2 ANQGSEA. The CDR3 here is CSQINSNQPQHF. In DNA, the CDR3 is TGCAGCCAGATAAATAGCAATCAGCCCCAGCATTTT. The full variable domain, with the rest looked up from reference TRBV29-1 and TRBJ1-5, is SAVISQKPSRDICQRGTSLTIQCQVDSQVTMMFWYRQQPGQSLTLIATANQGSEATYESGFVIDKFPISRPNLTFSTLTVSNMSPEDSSIYLCSQINSNQPQHFGDGTRLSIL.

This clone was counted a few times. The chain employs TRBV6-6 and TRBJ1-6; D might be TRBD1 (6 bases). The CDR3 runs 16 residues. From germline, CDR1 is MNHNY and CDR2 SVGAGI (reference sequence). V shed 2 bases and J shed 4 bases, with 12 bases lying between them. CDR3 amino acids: CASSYSDRRYNSPLHF. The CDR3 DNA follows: TGTGCCAGCAGTTACAGCGACAGGAGATATAATTCACCCCTCCACTTT.

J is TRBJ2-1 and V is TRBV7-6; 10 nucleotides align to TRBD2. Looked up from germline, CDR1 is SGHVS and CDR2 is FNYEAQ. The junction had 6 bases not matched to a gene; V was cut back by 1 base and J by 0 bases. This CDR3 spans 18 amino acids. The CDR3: CASSLGTLAGSSYNEQFF. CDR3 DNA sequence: TGTGCCAGCAGCTTAGGGACACTAGCGGGGAGCTCCTACAATGAGCAGTTCTTC.

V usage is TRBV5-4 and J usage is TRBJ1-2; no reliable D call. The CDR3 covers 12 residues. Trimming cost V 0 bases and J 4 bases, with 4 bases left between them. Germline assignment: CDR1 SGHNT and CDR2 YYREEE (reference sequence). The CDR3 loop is CASSLDIYGYTF. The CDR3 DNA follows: TGTGCCAGCAGCTTGGACATCTATGGCTACACCTTC.

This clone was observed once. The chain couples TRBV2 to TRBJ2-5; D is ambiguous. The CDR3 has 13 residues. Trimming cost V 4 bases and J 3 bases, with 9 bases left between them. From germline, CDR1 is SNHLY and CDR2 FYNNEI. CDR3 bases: TGTGCCAGCAGTGTTAACAGAAAAGAGACCCAGTACTTC. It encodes CASSVNRKETQYF.

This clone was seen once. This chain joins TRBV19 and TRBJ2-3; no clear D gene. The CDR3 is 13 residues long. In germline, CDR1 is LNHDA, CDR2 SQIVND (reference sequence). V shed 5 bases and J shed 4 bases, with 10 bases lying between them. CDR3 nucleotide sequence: TGTGCCAGTAGTCCTCCCCCGGCAGATACGCAGTATTTT. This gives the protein CASSPPPADTQYF.

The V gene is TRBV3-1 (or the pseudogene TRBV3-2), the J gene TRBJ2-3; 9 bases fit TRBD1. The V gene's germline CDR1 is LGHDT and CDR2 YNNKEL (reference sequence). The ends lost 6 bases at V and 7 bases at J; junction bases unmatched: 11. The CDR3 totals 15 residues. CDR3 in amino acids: CASRAPGQGNNTQYF. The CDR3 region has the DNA TGTGCCAGCAGGGCTCCGGGACAGGGTAATAATACGCAGTATTTT.